This T cell receptor beta chain originates from a study of chemoradiotherapy in HPV16-positive cancers. The wider study: A couple of HPV16-positive patients' cells yielded candidate HPV-specific clones and common motifs.

Sequencing was performed with immunoSEQ multiplex PCR; in TCRdb, only in-frame clones are kept and a portion is missing. The sample has about 11,000 clones; roughly 77% are singletons. Study observations and caveats: During treatment, candidate HPV-specific clones and E7-related motifs expanded in tumor. For HPV16-positive patients, expanding HPV-responsive T cells associated with longer recurrence-free survival.

Notes on this clone: Its cognate antigen is unknown.

Samples were taken several times over chemoradiotherapy. This material was collected from a patient who underwent chemoradiotherapy. The receptor was isolated from a human donor with HPV-associated anogenital cancer.

CDR3 DNA: TGTGCCAGCAGTTACTCGATATTGGCCAGACTCTACGAGCAGTACTTC. Translating it yields CASSYSILARLYEQYF. The V gene is TRBV6-5, the J gene TRBJ2-7; D is undetermined. The germline V gene encodes CDR1 MNHEY and CDR2 SVGAGI. This CDR3 comprises 16 residues. V shed 0 bases and J shed 3 bases, with 15 bases lying between them.